A selection of T cell receptor beta chains follows, all from one sample in a study of blood T cell repertoires in COVID-19. Libraries were prepared by immunoSEQ multiplex PCR; TCRdb keeps only in-frame clonotypes and omits some of them. Altogether about 18,000 clones are present, approximately 89% being singletons, with the ten largest covering less than 5.5%. The sequenced material came from PBMCs or T cells enriched from blood (not recorded which). Receptors originate from a woman aged 30 to 39 who had recovered from COVID-19. Each CDR3 is given without its conserved first and last residue. A D gene is named only where the DNA matches it firmly.

d_call j_call v_call cdr3_aa
- TRBJ1-4 TRBV7-9 ASSFAPISTNEKLF
TRBD2 TRBJ2-5 TRBV4-1 ASSQGGLAGVRETQY
- TRBJ2-5 TRBV4-1 ASRGGLEETQY
- TRBJ2-6 TRBV25-1 ASSFSGAGANVLT
- TRBJ2-5 TRBV2 ASSEESAWQETQY
- TRBJ1-2 TRBV7-2 ASSLDIGLANYGYT
TRBD1 TRBJ1-3 TRBV29-1 SVELRGLGNTIY
- TRBJ1-4 TRBV4-2 ASSQVPRVGEKLF
TRBD1 TRBJ1-5 TRBV6-2/TRBV6-3 ASSRSGTDNQPQH
- TRBJ1-1 TRBV9 ASSAGTLGDTEAF
- TRBJ2-1 TRBV9 ASSVPGEDEQF
- TRBJ1-2 TRBV5-7 ASSLTRVYGYT
- TRBJ1-1 TRBV25-1 ASSDWAQGNTEAF
TRBD2 TRBJ2-5 TRBV7-3 ASSKTASGERRETQY
TRBD1 TRBJ1-2 TRBV6-2/TRBV6-3 ASSYNGQGAGGYT
TRBD1 TRBJ2-7 TRBV5-1 ASSLYPDRAYEQY
- TRBJ1-6 TRBV19 ASSTFESSYNSPLH
TRBD1 TRBJ1-1 TRBV5-6 ASSLALSGGTGYTEAF
- TRBJ1-3 TRBV3-1/TRBV3-2 ASTRTGGTVSGNTIY
TRBD1 TRBJ2-6 TRBV11-3 ASSSEGDRGFSGANVLT
- TRBJ1-1 TRBV3-1/TRBV3-2 ASSLQGLNTEAF
- TRBJ1-1 TRBV6-2/TRBV6-3 ASSYSAGGTEAF
- TRBJ1-2 TRBV29-1 SVVSDSSGYT
TRBD2 TRBJ2-7 TRBV6-1 ASSEAGGGPHEQY
TRBD1 TRBJ1-5 TRBV20-1 SASPGQGFHQPQH
- TRBJ2-7 TRBV7-2 ASSLARGYYEQY
- TRBJ2-7 TRBV5-5 ASSSGTFYEQY
- TRBJ1-6 TRBV3-1/TRBV3-2 ASSQDRGFGSPLH
TRBD2 TRBJ2-7 TRBV20-1 SAGSGGEQY